Each of the 26 T cell receptor beta chains below was sequenced from the same sample in a study of blood T cell repertoires in COVID-19. Using immunoSEQ multiplex PCR, the repertoire was profiled, and TCRdb retains in-frame clones only, with some absent. The sample yields about 50,000 clones, approximately 88% seen once. The sequencing sample was made of peripheral blood. These receptors came from a human donor with active COVID-19. The donor label of this sample is uncertain.

The chain combines TRBV6-5 with TRBJ2-7, with 8 bases fitting TRBD2. The length of the CDR3 is 15 residues. V trimming: 7 bases; J trimming: 0 bases; junction bases outside the gene matches: 8. Germline CDR1 MNHEY, CDR2 SVGAGI. CDR3 in DNA: TGTGCCAGCACCCCGTGGCTAGCGGGCTCCTACGAGCAGTACTTC. It translates to CASTPWLAGSYEQYF.

This clone was counted a single time. This rearrangement joins TRBV6-5 to TRBJ2-3; the match to TRBD2 covers 9 bases. The trim removed 2 bases at V and 3 bases at J, leaving 3 bases unmatched. Germline V gene data show CDR1 as MNHEY and CDR2 as SVGAGI. CDR3 length equals 15 residues. DNA for the CDR3: TGTGCCAGCAGTTACGGTAGCGGGGGAACAGATACGCAGTATTTT. Amino acids: CASSYGSGGTDTQYF.

This chain links TRBV10-3 with TRBJ1-4; tentatively, D is TRBD1 (5 bases). Germline values: CDR1 ENHRY, CDR2 SYGVKD. Trimming took off 6 bases at V and 0 bases at J, with 8 bases between the two ends. The CDR3 has 14 residues. CDR3 DNA: TGTGCCATCAGCGTGACAGCAACTAATGAAAAACTGTTTTTT. Translating it yields CAISVTATNEKLFF.

The V and J genes are TRBV13 and TRBJ1-2; perhaps TRBD1 as D (5 bases). The CDR3 is 14 residues long. Germline values: CDR1 PRHDT, CDR2 FYEKMQ (reference sequence). Between the trimmed V and J ends, which lost 2 bases and 8 bases, there was a span of 15 bases. Here the CDR3 DNA reads TGTGCCAGCAGCTTAATGCGCGGGGCCGACGGCTACACCTTC. It codes for CASSLMRGADGYTF.

The genes are TRBV6-5 and TRBJ2-1; 9 bases align to TRBD2. The V and J ends lost 7 bases and 6 bases, in that order; junction bases with no gene match: 7. This CDR3 has 14 amino acids. CDR1 is MNHEY, CDR2 SVGAGI, per germline. Here the CDR3 reads CASMVAGVPNEQFF. The CDR3 region has the DNA TGTGCCAGCATGGTAGCGGGAGTGCCCAATGAGCAGTTCTTC.

The gene calls are TRBV6-5 and TRBJ1-2; D ambiguous. Trimming stripped 9 bases from V and 5 bases from J, with 10 bases between. The germline gives CDR1 MNHEY, CDR2 SVGAGI. The CDR3 spans 11 residues. CDR3 sequence (DNA): TGTGCCAGTACAGACCGGTATGGCTACACCTTC. Amino acids: CASTDRYGYTF.

The chain employs TRBV5-1 and TRBJ2-1, with 12 bases identical to TRBD2. This CDR3 is 15 amino acids long. V lost 7 bases, J lost 5 bases, and 7 bases stayed unmatched. Per germline, CDR1 SGHRS and CDR2 YFSETQ. The CDR3 coding sequence is TGCGCCAGCCCCCTAGCGGGAGGGCCCCACAATGAGCAGTTCTTC. Protein sequence: CASPLAGGPHNEQFF. Complete variable domain (other parts from reference TRBV5-1 and TRBJ2-1): KAGVTQTPRYLIKTRGQQVTLSCSPISGHRSVSWYQQTPGQGLQFLFEYFSETQRNKGNFPGRFSGRQFSNSRSEMNVSTLELGDSALYLCASPLAGGPHNEQFFGPGTRLTVL.

The chain has TRBV11-1 and TRBJ2-7; D possibly corresponds to TRBD2 (5 bases). This CDR3 region has 12 residues. The V and J ends lost 5 bases and 7 bases respectively, with 12 bases between them. CDR1 and CDR2 from the germline V gene are SGHAT and FQDESV (reference sequence). This chain's CDR3 is CASSAREGEQYF. In DNA form, the CDR3 reads TGTGCCAGCAGCGCCCGGGAAGGTGAGCAGTACTTC.

This clone showed up many times. This rearrangement joins TRBV3-1 (or the pseudogene TRBV3-2) to TRBJ1-4, with 9 bases fitting TRBD1. V lost 4 bases, J lost 8 bases, and 5 bases stayed unmatched. Germline CDR1 is LGHDT and CDR2 is YNNKEL (reference sequence). There are 14 residues in the CDR3. CDR3 bases: TGTGCCAGCAGCCCGGGACAGGGAGGAGAAAAACTGTTTTTT. Protein sequence: CASSPGQGGEKLFF.

The chain links TRBV19 to TRBJ2-7; TRBD2 matches 9 bases. Germline CDR1 LNHDA, CDR2 SQIVND (reference sequence). The CDR3 totals 15 residues. Trimming removed 5 bases from V and 2 bases from J; junction bases left unmatched: 7. The CDR3 DNA follows: TGTGCCAGTAGTTTTCATAGCGGGAGCACCTACGAGCAGTACTTC. This translates into CASSFHSGSTYEQYF.

The gene calls are TRBV29-1 and TRBJ2-7; 7 positions agree with TRBD1. V gave up 3 bases and J gave up 5 bases; unmatched junction bases: 1. From germline, CDR1 is SQVTM and CDR2 ANQGSEA. The CDR3 covers 11 residues. In nucleotides, the CDR3 is TGCAGCGTTGATAGGGGGCACGAGCAGTACTTC. Translation: CSVDRGHEQYF.

The rearrangement joins TRBV7-9 to TRBJ1-2, with D possibly being TRBD1 (5 bases). V lost 3 bases and J lost 2, with 13 bases in between. Germline V gene sequence: CDR1 SEHNR, CDR2 FQNEAQ (reference sequence). CDR3 size: 15 residues. Here the CDR3 DNA reads TGTGCCAGCAGCTTTATAGGGAAGGGGAACTATGGCTACACCTTC. Translating it yields CASSFIGKGNYGYTF.

The chain couples TRBV9 to TRBJ1-3, with D unclear. CDR3 length equals 14 residues. V was shortened by 0 bases and J by 0 bases, with 4 bases between the two germline ends. Germline values: CDR1 SGDLS, CDR2 YYNGEE. CDR3 amino acids: CASSVVSSGNTIYF. The CDR3 DNA reads TGTGCCAGCAGCGTAGTTAGCTCTGGAAACACCATATATTTT. The complete variable domain, with remaining parts taken from reference TRBV9 and TRBJ1-3, reads DSGVTQTPKHLITATGQRVTLRCSPRSGDLSVYWYQQSLDQGLQFLIQYYNGEERAKGNILERFSAQQFPDLHSELNLSSLELGDSALYFCASSVVSSGNTIYFGEGSWLTVV.

CDR3 protein: CASSPGTSGSYNEQFF. In nucleotides, the CDR3 is TGTGCCAGCTCACCCGGGACTAGCGGGAGCTACAATGAGCAGTTCTTC. The chain joins TRBV18 to TRBJ2-1, with 14 bases lining up with TRBD2. CDR3 length: 16 amino acids. V trimming: 3 bases; J trimming: 3 bases; junction bases outside the gene matches: 1. Germline V gene sequence: CDR1 KGHSH, CDR2 LQKENI.

V gene TRBV19 combines with J gene TRBJ2-3; D unclear. Germline values: CDR1 LNHDA, CDR2 SQIVND (reference sequence). V was trimmed by 4 bases and J by 2 bases, leaving 4 bases between them. There are 12 residues in the CDR3. CDR3 coding DNA: TGTGCCAGTAGTACCTTCACAGATACGCAGTATTTT. Amino acid sequence: CASSTFTDTQYF.

The chain couples TRBV6-2 or TRBV6-3 to TRBJ2-3; 11 positions match TRBD2. Germline CDR1 is MNHEY and CDR2 is SVGEGT. The trim removed 0 bases at V and 2 bases at J, leaving 4 bases unmatched. The length of the CDR3 is 17 residues. CDR3 coding DNA: TGTGCCAGCAGTTACTCCCTTAGCGGGAGGGCCACAGATACGCAGTATTTT. Amino acid sequence: CASSYSLSGRATDTQYF.

This clone was counted a single time. The rearrangement links TRBV5-6 to TRBJ2-7, with D perhaps TRBD2 (5 bases). V was cut by 4 bases and J by 6 bases, with 17 bases left in between. Germline CDR1 SGHDT, CDR2 YYEEEE. The CDR3 extends over 14 amino acids. DNA of the CDR3: TGTGCCAGCAGCCGTCGAGGGCTTACCTTCGAGCAGTACTTC. It encodes CASSRRGLTFEQYF.

J is TRBJ1-4 and V is TRBV7-6, with a weak D call TRBD1 (5 bases). Per the germline V gene, CDR1 is SGHVS and CDR2 is FNYEAQ. This CDR3 region has 15 residues. V was clipped by 5 bases and J by 7 bases, with 17 bases between them. CDR3 nucleotides: TGTGCCAGCAGCCCGGGTCAGGACGGGGGTGAAAAACTGTTTTTT. This translates into CASSPGQDGGEKLFF.

The chain recombines TRBV11-2 with TRBJ2-7; 10 bases fit TRBD2. The CDR3 contains 15 residues. Germline lookup yields CDR1 SGHAT and CDR2 FQNNGV. With V trimmed by 1 base and J by 4 bases, 4 bases remained unmatched. In DNA, the CDR3 is TGTGCCAGCAGCTTAGTCAGCGGGGGGGAGTACGAGCAGTACTTC. Encoded protein: CASSLVSGGEYEQYF.

The chain recombines TRBV10-3 with TRBJ1-1; the match to TRBD1 covers 9 bases. V lost 5 bases, J lost 5 bases, and 6 bases stayed unmatched. The CDR3 has 14 residues. Germline CDR1 and CDR2: ENHRY and SYGVKD. The CDR3 DNA follows: TGTGCCATCAGTCTACAGGGGGCAGGGACTGAAGCTTTCTTT. Its translation: CAISLQGAGTEAFF.

The rearrangement joins TRBV5-4 to TRBJ2-7, with D possibly being TRBD2 (6 bases). This CDR3 has 16 residues. Germline lookup yields CDR1 SGHNT and CDR2 YYREEE (reference sequence). With 4 bases removed from V and 4 bases from J, the gap between germline ends came to 21 bases. This chain's CDR3 is CASSRFRDSGSYEQYF. The DNA of the CDR3 is TGTGCCAGCAGCAGATTCCGGGACTCGGGGAGTTACGAGCAGTACTTC.

J is TRBJ1-2 and V is TRBV19, with D maybe TRBD1 (5 bases). The CDR3 runs 15 residues. Trimming pared 6 bases from V and 4 bases from J, leaving 18 bases between. Germline CDR1 LNHDA, CDR2 SQIVND (reference sequence). The CDR3 DNA is TGTGCCAGTAGGAGCGCAGGGTCGGGTGGCTATGGCTACACCTTC. It specifies CASRSAGSGGYGYTF.

The chain is built from TRBV7-8 and TRBJ1-2; D ambiguous. The CDR3 is made up of 14 amino acids. V lost 4 bases, J lost 0 bases, and 9 bases lay in between. Germline CDR1 reads SGHVS; CDR2 reads FQNEAQ. The CDR3 loop reads CASSSGKANYGYTF. The CDR3 DNA reads TGTGCCAGCAGCTCAGGAAAAGCTAACTATGGCTACACCTTC.

This clone was seen just once. The chain uses TRBV11-2 and TRBJ2-7; D is perhaps TRBD2 (6 bases). Trimming pared 7 bases from V and 3 bases from J, leaving 16 bases between. The CDR3 length is 14 residues. The germline CDR1 and CDR2 sequences are SGHAT and FQNNGV. The CDR3 DNA reads TGTGCCAGCACCTTTGGCGGGGCTCACTACGAGCAGTACTTC. Protein product: CASTFGGAHYEQYF. The full variable domain, its missing parts supplied by reference TRBV11-2 and TRBJ2-7, is EAGVAQSPRYKIIEKRQSVAFWCNPISGHATLYWYQQILGQGPKLLIQFQNNGVVDDSQLPKDRFSAERLKGVDSTLKIQPAKLEDSAVYLCASTFGGAHYEQYFGPGTRLTVT.

DNA of the CDR3: TGTGCCAGCAGCTGGGGGACTAGCGTTGGGGGGACCCAGTACTTC. It encodes CASSWGTSVGGTQYF. The chain uses TRBV5-6 and TRBJ2-5; 10 bases agree with TRBD2. This CDR3 comprises 15 residues. The germline gives CDR1 SGHDT, CDR2 YYEEEE. J was trimmed by 7 bases and V by 3 bases; bases with no gene match: 9.

The genes are TRBV23-1 and TRBJ1-1; possibly TRBD1 for D (6 bases). TRBV23-1 is an ORF for which the function is uncertain. V gave up 7 bases and J gave up 4 bases, with 28 bases separating them. The CDR3 has 18 residues. CDR3 sequence: CASMGARQEAGWVTEAFF. CDR3 DNA sequence: TGCGCCAGCATGGGGGCCCGACAGGAGGCAGGGTGGGTCACTGAAGCTTTCTTT.